This TCR beta chain was observed in a study of T cells in Graves' hyperthyroidism and ophthalmopathy. Study background: The authors collected peripheral blood at initial diagnosis, before any treatment.

The CDR3 is made up of 15 amino acids. Germline V CDR1 and CDR2: MDHEN, SYDVKM. J lost 8 bases, V lost 4 bases, and 7 bases had no gene match. Authors of the study amplified TCR beta CDR3 regions from RNA transcripts. TCR CDR3 underwent first-round RT-PCR with the HTBI primer set. MiXCR, run by TCRdb on the multiplex PCR reads, gives a single entry per CDR3 protein. Of about 760,000 distinct CDR3 sequences detected, 30% to 40% appear once; the ten largest clones hold roughly 31%. The chain employs TRBV28 and TRBJ1-4, with 10 nucleotides matching TRBD1. What was sequenced was blood. The receptor's source is a woman in her thirties or forties with Graves' hyperthyroidism. The CDR3 is CASSSQGDRGEKLFF. CDR3 in DNA: TGTGCCAGCAGTTCGCAGGGGGACAGGGGAGAAAAACTGTTTTTT.